This T cell receptor (beta chain) originates from a study of control samples from healthy donors and cancer patients. Repertoires were generated with immunoSEQ multiplex PCR, while TCRdb's copy carries only in-frame clones and drops some. Here the sample spans about 130,000 clones, roughly 89% being singletons. Germline V gene lookup returns CDR1 SNHLY and CDR2 FYNNEI. CDR3 length equals 11 residues. Unmatched junction bases numbered 4, after V lost 9 bases and J lost 6 bases. The sample comprised PBMCs. The chain carries TRBV2 and TRBJ2-7, with TRBD1 matching 8 bases. This TCR was sampled from a man aged 45-60 years with head and neck cancer. DNA of the CDR3: TGTGCCAGGGGGACAGGTCTCGAGCAGTACTTC. Protein product: CARGTGLEQYF.